This T cell receptor (beta chain) was retrieved from a study of T-cell reconstitution after alpha-beta-depleted transplantation in children. Overall study results and limits: The high TCRbeta diversity at day 60 in some patients came from surviving recipient T cells and thymic progenitors. Reportedly, roughly two months post-transplant, alpha-beta T cells arose from several hundred expanded graft clones. T-cell counts and diversity at one year following transplant were attributed mainly to newly produced T cells.

The TCRbeta library incorporated unique molecular identifiers. TCRdb passed the PCR reads through MiXCR, listing each CDR3 protein once. The sample comprises about 300,000 distinct CDR3 sequences, less than 9.5% of which are singletons, and approximately 9% rests with the top ten. To note about this clonotype: The antigen is undetermined.

Germline assignment: CDR1 MGHDK and CDR2 SYGVNS. The V end lost 3 bases, the J end lost 2 bases, and 12 bases lay between the germline ends. CDR3 size: 15 residues. This sequence joins TRBV25-1 and TRBJ2-3, with D perhaps matching TRBD1 (5 bases). Source: peripheral blood, taken 360 days after TCRalphabeta/CD19-depleted stem cell transplant. This clonotype was sampled from a female patient aged 2-9 years who had a stem cell transplant for Fanconi anemia, so the T cells may come from the graft donor. The chain's CDR3 is CASSDPSDITDTQYF. The CDR3 DNA sequence: TGTGCCAGCAGTGACCCCTCGGACATCACAGATACGCAGTATTTT.